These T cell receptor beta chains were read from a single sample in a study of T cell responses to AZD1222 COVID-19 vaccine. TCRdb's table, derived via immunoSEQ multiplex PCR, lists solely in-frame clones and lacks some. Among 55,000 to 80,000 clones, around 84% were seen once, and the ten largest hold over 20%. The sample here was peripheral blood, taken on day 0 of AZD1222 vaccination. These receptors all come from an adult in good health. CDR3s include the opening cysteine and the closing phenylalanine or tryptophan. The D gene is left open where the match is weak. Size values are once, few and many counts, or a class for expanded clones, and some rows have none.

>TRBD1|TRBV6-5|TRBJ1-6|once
TGTGCCAGCAGTTACTCGATGGGACAGGGAAATTCACCCCTCCACTTT
CASSYSMGQGNSPLHF
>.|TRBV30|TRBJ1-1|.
TGTGCCTGGATGGGGTTATTTTTGACTGAAGCTTTCTTT
CAWMGLFLTEAFF
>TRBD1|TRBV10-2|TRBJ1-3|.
TGCGCCAGCAGTGAGTCGAGACAGGGAAGGAACACCATATATTTT
CASSESRQGRNTIYF
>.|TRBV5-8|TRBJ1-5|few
TGTGCCAGCAGCTTGGAAAATCAGCCCCAGCATTTT
CASSLENQPQHF
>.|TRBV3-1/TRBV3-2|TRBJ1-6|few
TGTGCCAGCAGCCAACCTCAGGGCTCCTATAATTCACCCCTCCACTTT
CASSQPQGSYNSPLHF
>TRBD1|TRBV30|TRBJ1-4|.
TGTGCCTGGGCACAGGGGTCGACTCGTGAAAAACTGTTTTTT
CAWAQGSTREKLFF
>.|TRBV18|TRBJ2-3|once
TGTGCCAGCTCACCACCGGCACTCACAGATACGCAGTATTTT
CASSPPALTDTQYF
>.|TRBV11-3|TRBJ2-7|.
TGTGCCAGCAGCTTAATGGGGGACCAAGACGAGCAGTACTTC
CASSLMGDQDEQYF
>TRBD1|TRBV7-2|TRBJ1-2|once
TGTGCCAGCAGGGCCGGGACAGGGGACTATGGCTACACCTTC
CASRAGTGDYGYTF
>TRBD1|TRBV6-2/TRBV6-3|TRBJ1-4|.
TGTGCCAGCAGTTTCACAGGGGAGACGGGTGAAAAACTGTTTTTT
CASSFTGETGEKLFF
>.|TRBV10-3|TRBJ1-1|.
TGTGCCATCAGTGATGCCGACACTGAAGCTTTCTTT
CAISDADTEAFF
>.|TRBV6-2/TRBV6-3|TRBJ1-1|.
TGTGCCAGCAGCCCAAGGGGGAACACTGAAGCTTTCTTT
CASSPRGNTEAFF
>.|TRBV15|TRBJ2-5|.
TGTGCCACCAGCAGCGCGACAGGCGGAGAGACCCAGTACTTC
CATSSATGGETQYF
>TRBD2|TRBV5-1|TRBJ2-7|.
TGCGCCAGCAGCCCGGATCCGGGACTAGCGGGTGAGCAGTACTTC
CASSPDPGLAGEQYF
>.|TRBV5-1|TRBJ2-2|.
TGCGCCAGCAGCTTGGAAGGGGGCACCGGGGAGCTGTTTTTT
CASSLEGGTGELFF
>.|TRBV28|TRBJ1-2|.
TGTGCCAGCAGCAAATCAGGGGTGGTAGACTATGGCTACACCTTC
CASSKSGVVDYGYTF
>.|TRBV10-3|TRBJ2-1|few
TGTGCCATCAGTGGCGACAATGAGCAGTTCTTC
CAISGDNEQFF
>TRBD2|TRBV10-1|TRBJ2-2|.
TGCGCCAGCAGTGCCACTAGCGGGAGGCGGACCGGGGAGCTGTTTTTT
CASSATSGRRTGELFF
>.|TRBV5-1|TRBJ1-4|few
TGCGCCAGCAGCCCCCGGGGCCCTAATGAAAAACTGTTTTTT
CASSPRGPNEKLFF
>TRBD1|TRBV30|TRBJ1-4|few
TGTGCCTGGAGCGTCGGGGAGGGGGCTGGTGAAAAACTGTTTTTT
CAWSVGEGAGEKLFF
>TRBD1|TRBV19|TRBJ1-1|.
TGTGCCAGTAAGGGACAGGCGGGTGAAGCTTTCTTT
CASKGQAGEAFF
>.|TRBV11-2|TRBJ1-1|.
TGTGCCAGCAGCTTAGTAGCATTTGTGGGGGCCACTGAAGCTTTCTTT
CASSLVAFVGATEAFF
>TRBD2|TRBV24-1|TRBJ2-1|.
TGTGCCACCAGTGACTCGACTAGCGGGGCAAGACCCACCTACAATGAGCAGTTCTTC
CATSDSTSGARPTYNEQFF
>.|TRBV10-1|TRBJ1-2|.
TGCGCCAGCAGTGAGTCCCAGGGAAATGGCTACACCTTC
CASSESQGNGYTF
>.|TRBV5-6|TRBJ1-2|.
TGTGCCAGCAGCTTGGACCAGGGTAACTATGGCTACACCTTC
CASSLDQGNYGYTF
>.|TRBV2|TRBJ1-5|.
TGTGCCAGCAGGACGGCCGATCAGCCCCAGCATTTT
CASRTADQPQHF
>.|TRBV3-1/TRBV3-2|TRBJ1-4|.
TGTGCCAGCAGCCAATGGCCGGTAGGGGGTGCGGGTGAAAAACTGTTTTTT
CASSQWPVGGAGEKLFF
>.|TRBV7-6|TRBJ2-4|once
TGTGCCAGCAGCTTACTCCCCTCCAACATTCAGTACTTC
CASSLLPSNIQYF
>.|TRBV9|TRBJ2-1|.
TGTGCCAGCAGCGTAGACCCGACAGGTCTCAATGAGCAGTTCTTC
CASSVDPTGLNEQFF
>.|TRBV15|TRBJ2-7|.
TGTGCCACCAGCAGAGATCAGGGCTTTCCCAGCGACTACGAGCAGTACTTC
CATSRDQGFPSDYEQYF
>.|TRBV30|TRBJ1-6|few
TGTGCCTGCACTACGCTGAGCTCCTATAATTCACCCCTCCACTTT
CACTTLSSYNSPLHF
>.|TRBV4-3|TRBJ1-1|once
TGCGCCAGCAGCCGCTTGACAGAGGACACTGAAGCTTTCTTT
CASSRLTEDTEAFF
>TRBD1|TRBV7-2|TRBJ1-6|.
TGTGCCAGCAGTTCGGGACAGCAAAGCTCACCCCTCCACTTT
CASSSGQQSSPLHF
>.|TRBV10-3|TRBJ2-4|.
TGTGCCATCAGTGGGACAGAGGCCAAAAACATTCAGTACTTC
CAISGTEAKNIQYF
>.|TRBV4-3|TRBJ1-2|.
TGCGCCAGCAGCCAAACAGGGTTGGGCGGCTACACCTTC
CASSQTGLGGYTF
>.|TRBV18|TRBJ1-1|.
TGTGCCAGCTCACCAATTGGGGGCCCCAACACTGAAGCTTTCTTT
CASSPIGGPNTEAFF
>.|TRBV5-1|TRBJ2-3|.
TGCGCCAGCAGCTTAAGCGGACTCACAGATACGCAGTATTTT
CASSLSGLTDTQYF
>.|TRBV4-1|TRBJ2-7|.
TGCGCCAGCAGCCAAGAGCTACTAATCCCTAATGGGCAGTACTTC
CASSQELLIPNGQYF
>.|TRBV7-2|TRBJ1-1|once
TGTGCCAGCAGCTTATGGGCAGAGTTTAGTACTGAAGCTTTCTTT
CASSLWAEFSTEAFF
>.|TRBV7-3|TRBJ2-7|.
TGTGCCAGCAGCTTAAAGACAGGCCCCTTGAACGAGCAGTACTTC
CASSLKTGPLNEQYF
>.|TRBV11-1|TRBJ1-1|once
TGTGCCAGCAGCGTTTACAGGGTGGAGAACACTGAAGCTTTCTTT
CASSVYRVENTEAFF
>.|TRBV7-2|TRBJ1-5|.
TGTGCCAGCAGCTTTGCCGATCGTGGACAGCCCCAGCATTTT
CASSFADRGQPQHF
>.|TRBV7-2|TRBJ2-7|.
TGTGCCAGCAGTTTCACAGGCGACTTCTCCTACGAGCAGTACTTC
CASSFTGDFSYEQYF
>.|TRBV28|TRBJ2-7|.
TGTGCCAGCGGGTACCTCTACGAGCAGTACTTC
CASGYLYEQYF
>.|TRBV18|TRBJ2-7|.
TGTGCCAGCTCACCTAGGGAATACGAGCAGTACTTC
CASSPREYEQYF
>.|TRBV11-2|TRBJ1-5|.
TGTGCCAGCAGCCTCCGGGACAGCAATCAGCCCCAGCATTTT
CASSLRDSNQPQHF
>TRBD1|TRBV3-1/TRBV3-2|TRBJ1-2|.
TGTGCCAGCAGCCATGCTATGCCGGGACAGGCGAAAGGCTACACCTTC
CASSHAMPGQAKGYTF
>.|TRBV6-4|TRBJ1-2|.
TGTGCCAGCAGTGTATCGGGAGGGGCCTATGGCTACACCTTC
CASSVSGGAYGYTF
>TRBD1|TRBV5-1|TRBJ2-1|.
TGCGCCAGCAGCCCCGGGACAGGGTCCAATGAGCAGTTCTTC
CASSPGTGSNEQFF
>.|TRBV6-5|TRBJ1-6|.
TGTGCCAGCAGTTACGAGGGCCTAGTGTATAATTCACCCCTCCACTTT
CASSYEGLVYNSPLHF
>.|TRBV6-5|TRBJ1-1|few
TGTGCCAGCCGGCCAACAGGGAACACTGAAGCTTTCTTT
CASRPTGNTEAFF
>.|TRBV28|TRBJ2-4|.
TGTGCCAGCAGTTTACGAGGGGTCTTAGCCAAAAAAATTCAGTACTTC
CASSLRGVLAKKIQYF
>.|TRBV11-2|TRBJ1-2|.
TGTGCCAGCGAGGGTCTAGATAACTATGGCTACACCTTC
CASEGLDNYGYTF
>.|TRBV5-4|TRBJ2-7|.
TGTGCCAGCAGCTCCGGACGGACCCCTAACGAGCAGTACTTC
CASSSGRTPNEQYF
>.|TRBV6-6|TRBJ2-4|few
TGTGCCAGCATTAGGGATTCTTCCGAAAACATTCAGTACTTC
CASIRDSSENIQYF
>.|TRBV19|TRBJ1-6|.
TGTGCCAGTAGTGTACAGGGTTGGACTAATTCACCCCTCCACTTT
CASSVQGWTNSPLHF
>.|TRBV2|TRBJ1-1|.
TGTGCCAGCAGTGAAGGGTGGGCGGGTCCGGCTTTCTTT
CASSEGWAGPAFF
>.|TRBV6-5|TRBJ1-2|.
TGTGCCAGCAGTCGGGACTCTTGGGACTATGGCTACACCTTC
CASSRDSWDYGYTF
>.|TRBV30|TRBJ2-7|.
TGTGCCTGGACTGGTCGGGAAACCTACGAGCAGTACTTC
CAWTGRETYEQYF
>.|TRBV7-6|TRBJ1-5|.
TGTGCCAGCAGCCTTGGGGCAGTTAGCAATCAGCCCCAGCATTTT
CASSLGAVSNQPQHF